The entry below gives a single T cell receptor beta chain sequence along with its context. Its antigen is unidentified. PCR used 60 Vbeta primers and 13 Jbeta primers. The table came from immunoSEQ multiplex PCR; TCRdb's copy has only in-frame clones and leaves some out. The table shows over 150,000 clones, with 70% to 85% occurring only once. Deletions cut 8 bases from V and 0 bases from J, with 14 bases between. CDR3 length equals 15 residues. Germline CDR1 is LNHNV and CDR2 is YYDKDF (reference sequence). This entry belongs to a study of cytomegalovirus exposure and HLA in healthy donors. Findings of the study overall: Beyond CMV serostatus, there was no information to go on about immune exposure. Later analysis revealed greater clonal expansion in HLA-associated TCR beta chains than in equally common others. A previous analysis found most TCR beta V segments productive roughly 90% or roughly 30% of the time.

Source material: PBMCs. The clonotype comes from a man between 18 and 35 years old in good health and CMV-seronegative. V gene TRBV15 combines with J gene TRBJ1-3; tentative D call: TRBD1 (5 bases). The CDR3 region is CATQDTFLSGNTIYF. In nucleotides, the CDR3 is TGTGCCACCCAGGACACGTTCCTCTCTGGAAACACCATATATTTT.